This entry describes one T cell receptor (beta chain). This clonotype was counted a few times. What this receptor recognizes is not known. The sample holds no much larger clone one base away, and base qualities are not on file. Libraries were built with 5' RACE. The sample was run on a NextSeq 500. The TCR library protocol attached unique molecular identifiers to individual cDNA molecules to correct for sequencing error and PCR bias. Both TCR alpha and beta chains were sequenced, and tight co-correlation was observed between alpha and beta sequence abundances in each sample. The source study handled its data this way. V gene, J gene and CDR3 annotation of TCR sequences was performed with Decombinator V4. Expanded TCRs were defined as changing significantly between any two time points under a Poisson model with p below 0.0001. Abundances of TCRs were expressed as counts per million after normalisation to the total number of TCRs sequenced in each sample. MAIT TCRs were defined by TRAV1-2 paired with TRAJ12, TRAJ20 or TRAJ33, and iNKT TCRs by TRAV10 paired with TRAJ18. VDJdb, accessed 1 November 2021, was searched for CMV, EBV and SARS-CoV-2 annotated TCRs, excluding TCRs annotated for multiple antigens. The public sequencing data were trimmed at Q25 with fastp and processed into clonotypes with MiXCR by TCRdb, which kept only in-frame beta chains. Entries that share a CDR3 protein sequence are merged under the most common genes and DNA. These V and J calls are TCRdb output, not the study's own analysis. The sample table records 90,000 to 120,000 distinct CDR3 sequences; 12% of these occur just once. The top ten hold around 3.2% of the sample.

The data belong to a study of early T cells in non-severe SARS-CoV-2 infection (dated by TCRdb to the early 2020s). With respect to the entire study: TCR sequencing used bulk RNA from unsorted whole blood, so alpha and beta chains could not be paired.

The CDR1 and CDR2 encoded by the germline V gene (reference sequence) are WNHNN and SYGVQD. The trim is 3 bases for V and 7 bases for J, with a gap of 22 bases between the germline ends. The cysteine opens and the phenylalanine closes a CDR3 of 17 amino acids. Kept here is only the CDR3 DNA, which spans 51 bases and is read in frame from base 1. This was a case-control study nested in a cohort of healthcare workers in London, UK, who had nasopharyngeal swab PCR tests and blood samples taken every week. Between 23 and 31 March 2020, the week of the UK lockdown, healthcare workers were enrolled and then followed up weekly for as long as 16 weeks. General conclusions and limits of the study: VDJdb matching was skewed toward anti-spike CD8 responses and likely underestimated virus-specific expansions, missing private and CD4 specificities.

The receptor chain draws on TRBV10-1 and TRBJ2-1; the D gene is perhaps TRBD1, on 5 matching bases. This receptor was identified in an adult who was a healthcare worker with PCR-confirmed SARS-CoV-2 infection or an uninfected control (not recorded which). The sample consisted of whole blood. The DNA sequence is TGCGCCAGCAGTGATGGGGCCGATGGACGTCCTGGGAATGAGCAGTTCTTC. Translated, this gives CASSDGADGRPGNEQFF.